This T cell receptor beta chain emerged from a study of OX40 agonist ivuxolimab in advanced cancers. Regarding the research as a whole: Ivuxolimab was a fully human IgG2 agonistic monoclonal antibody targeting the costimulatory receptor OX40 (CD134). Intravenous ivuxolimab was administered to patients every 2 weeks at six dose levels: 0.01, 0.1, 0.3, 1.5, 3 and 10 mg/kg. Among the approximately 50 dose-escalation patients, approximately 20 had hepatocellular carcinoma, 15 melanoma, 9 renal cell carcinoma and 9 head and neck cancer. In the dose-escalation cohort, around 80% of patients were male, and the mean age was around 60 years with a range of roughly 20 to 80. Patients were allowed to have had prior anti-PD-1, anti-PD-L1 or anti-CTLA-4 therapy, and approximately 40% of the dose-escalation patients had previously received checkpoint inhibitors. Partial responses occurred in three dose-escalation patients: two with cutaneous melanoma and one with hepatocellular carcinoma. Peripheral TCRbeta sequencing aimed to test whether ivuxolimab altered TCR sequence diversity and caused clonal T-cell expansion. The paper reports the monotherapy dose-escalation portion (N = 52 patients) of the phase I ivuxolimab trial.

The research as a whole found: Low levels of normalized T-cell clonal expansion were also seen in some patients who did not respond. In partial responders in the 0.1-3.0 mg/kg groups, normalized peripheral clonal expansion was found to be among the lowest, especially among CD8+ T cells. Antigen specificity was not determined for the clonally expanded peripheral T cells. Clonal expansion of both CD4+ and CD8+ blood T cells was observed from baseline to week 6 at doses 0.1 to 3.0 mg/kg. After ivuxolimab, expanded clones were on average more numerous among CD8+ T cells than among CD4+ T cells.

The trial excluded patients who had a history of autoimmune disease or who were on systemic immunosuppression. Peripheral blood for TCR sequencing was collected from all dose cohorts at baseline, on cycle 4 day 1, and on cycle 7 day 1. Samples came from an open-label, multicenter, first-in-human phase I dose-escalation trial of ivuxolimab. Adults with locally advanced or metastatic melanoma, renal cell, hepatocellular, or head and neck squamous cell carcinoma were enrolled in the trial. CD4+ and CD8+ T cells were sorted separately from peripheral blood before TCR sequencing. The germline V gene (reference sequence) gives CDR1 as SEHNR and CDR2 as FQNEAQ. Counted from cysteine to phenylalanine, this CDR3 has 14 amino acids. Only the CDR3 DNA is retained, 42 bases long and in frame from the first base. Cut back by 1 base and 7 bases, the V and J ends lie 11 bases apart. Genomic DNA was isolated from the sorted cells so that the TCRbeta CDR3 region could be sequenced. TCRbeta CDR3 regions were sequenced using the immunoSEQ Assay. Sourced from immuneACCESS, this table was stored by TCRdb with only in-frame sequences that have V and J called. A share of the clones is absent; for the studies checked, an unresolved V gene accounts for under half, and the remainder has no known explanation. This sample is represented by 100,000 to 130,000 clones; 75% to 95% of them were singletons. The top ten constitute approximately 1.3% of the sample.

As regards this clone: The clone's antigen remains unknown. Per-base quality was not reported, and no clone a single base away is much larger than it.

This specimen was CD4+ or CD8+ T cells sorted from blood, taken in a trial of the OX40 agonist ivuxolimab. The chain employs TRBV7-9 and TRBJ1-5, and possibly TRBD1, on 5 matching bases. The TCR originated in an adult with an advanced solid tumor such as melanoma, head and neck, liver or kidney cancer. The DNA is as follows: TGTGCCAGCAGCTTAGTAGGGGTGGAACAGCCCCAGCATTTT. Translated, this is CASSLVGVEQPQHF.